This TCR beta chain was identified during a study of OX40 agonist ivuxolimab in advanced cancers. In the study overall: Patient treatment consisted of intravenous ivuxolimab administration every 2 weeks at 0.01 to 10 mg/kg. Study-level findings and limits: Part of the nonresponder group also had normalized T-cell clonal expansion that was low. Expanded clones tended on average to be more numerous among CD8+ T cells than CD4+.

The V end was cut by 5 bases, the J end by 5 bases, with 21 bases between. The CDR3 totals 16 residues. The V gene's germline CDR1 is SGHVS and CDR2 FQNEAQ. Patients who had autoimmune disease history or got systemic immunosuppression were left out. A remark on this clone: The antigen is undetermined.

Profiled with immunoSEQ multiplex PCR; TCRdb holds only in-frame clones, not every one. Counted here are more than 40,000 clones, 90% to 95% occurring once; the ten biggest clones make up over 4.5%. Sequencing used CD4+ or CD8+ T cells sorted from blood, obtained in a trial of the OX40 agonist ivuxolimab. The TCR comes from an adult with an advanced solid tumor such as melanoma, head and neck, liver or kidney cancer. This sequence joins TRBV7-8 and TRBJ1-2, with D maybe TRBD1 (6 bases). The CDR3 protein is CASSAAGGRLEYGYTF. CDR3 coding DNA: TGTGCCAGCAGCGCTGCCGGGGGCCGCCTTGAGTATGGCTACACCTTC.